The 3 T cell receptor beta chains listed next were all sequenced from one sample in a study of beta chain features in type 1 diabetes. Expressed TCRB transcripts were sequenced after all isolated RNA was converted to cDNA. The method was immunoSEQ multiplex PCR; TCRdb's version includes in-frame clones alone and lacks a portion of them. Of 900,000 or so clones in the sample, roughly 17% are singletons; the top ten hold 0.023%. The sequenced sample consisted of naive CD4+ T cells from blood. The receptors were sampled from a woman in her late teens or twenties in good health.

The chain couples TRBV5-1 to TRBJ2-1; unclear D gene. V lost 1 base and J lost 5, with 7 bases in between. The CDR3 contains 13 residues. The germline CDR1 and CDR2 sequences are SGHRS and YFSETQ. The CDR3, as DNA: TGCGCCAGCAGCTTGTTTCCTAACAATGAGCAGTTCTTC. Its protein is CASSLFPNNEQFF.

This clone was detected only a few times. The V gene is TRBV18, the J gene TRBJ1-1; D ambiguous. The V gene's germline CDR1 is KGHSH and CDR2 LQKENI. The CDR3 extends over 13 amino acids. The ends were cut back, 6 bases at V and 0 bases at J, with 8 bases in the middle. As DNA, the CDR3 is TGTGCCAGCTCGCTGGCATTGAACACTGAAGCTTTCTTT. It codes for CASSLALNTEAFF. Looking up the rest from reference TRBV18 and TRBJ1-1 gives the full variable domain: NAGVMQNPRHLVRRRGQEARLRCSPMKGHSHVYWYRQLPEEGLKFMVYLQKENIIDESGMPKERFSAEFPKEGPSILRIQQVVRGDSAAYFCASSLALNTEAFFGQGTRLTVV.

V gene TRBV19 combines with J gene TRBJ1-4, with no clear D. The length of the CDR3 is 16 residues. Trimming shortened V by 9 bases and J by 0 bases, and 17 bases separated the two germline ends. CDR1 and CDR2 from the germline V gene are LNHDA and SQIVND (reference sequence). CDR3: CASRLPGEATNEKLFF. DNA for the CDR3: TGTGCCAGCCGGCTACCAGGAGAAGCAACTAATGAAAAACTGTTTTTT. Full variable domain (outside the CDR3, taken from reference TRBV19 and TRBJ1-4): DGGITQSPKYLFRKEGQNVTLSCEQNLNHDAMYWYRQDPGQGLRLIYYSQIVNDFQKGDIAEGYSVSREKKESFPLTVTSAQKNPTAFYLCASRLPGEATNEKLFFGSGTQLSVL.